A single sample gave rise to the 21 T cell receptor beta chains below, sequenced in a study of OX40 agonist ivuxolimab in advanced cancers. Data came from immunoSEQ multiplex PCR; TCRdb stores just in-frame clones and leaves some out. The table records about 54,000 clones, around four fifths of them present only once. The sequencing here drew on CD4+ or CD8+ T cells sorted from blood, taken in a trial of the OX40 agonist ivuxolimab. These TCRs come from an adult with an advanced solid tumor such as melanoma, head and neck, liver or kidney cancer.

This rearrangement joins TRBV7-6 to TRBJ1-4, with D hard to call. V shed 1 base and J shed 7 bases, with 13 bases lying between them. Germline V gene data show CDR1 as SGHVS and CDR2 as FNYEAQ. The CDR3 has 15 amino acids. The DNA for the CDR3 is TGTGCCAGCAGCTTAGTCGACGGGAGCTTTGAAAAACTGTTTTTT. This sequence encodes CASSLVDGSFEKLFF.

The rearrangement joins TRBV27 to TRBJ2-7; D may correspond to TRBD1 or TRBD2 (5 bases each). The CDR3 length is 16 residues. Trimming shortened V by 5 bases and J by 0 bases, and 17 bases separated the two germline ends. Per germline, CDR1 MNHEY and CDR2 SMNVEV (reference sequence). The CDR3 protein is CASSPGRDGRSYEQYF. CDR3 nucleotide sequence: TGTGCCAGCAGTCCCGGCCGGGACGGCCGCTCCTACGAGCAGTACTTC.

The genes are TRBV7-6 and TRBJ2-1; D possibly corresponds to TRBD1 (6 bases). CDR3 length: 14 amino acids. The V end was cut by 5 bases, the J end by 4 bases, with 12 bases between. Germline CDR1 SGHVS, CDR2 FNYEAQ. The CDR3 sequence is CASSPRTEYNEQFF. CDR3 DNA sequence: TGTGCCAGCAGCCCGCGGACAGAATACAATGAGCAGTTCTTC.

This clone was seen once. DNA of the CDR3: TGTGCCAGCAGCTCGGGACTAGCGGCCTCTTACGAGCAGTACTTC. This gives the protein CASSSGLAASYEQYF. The chain carries TRBV7-2 and TRBJ2-7, with TRBD2 matching over 11 bases. CDR1 SGHTA and CDR2 FQGNSA come from the germline V gene. The V gene end was trimmed by 4 bases and the J gene end by 4 bases; junction bases not matched to a gene: 6. The CDR3 sequence is 15 residues long.

The chain has TRBV7-9 and TRBJ1-2; D is possibly TRBD1 (5 bases). The CDR3 contains 14 residues. V was pared by 3 bases and J by 3 bases, with 11 bases between. In germline, CDR1 is SEHNR, CDR2 FQNEAQ (reference sequence). CDR3 nucleotides: TGTGCCAGCAGCTTGGGAGGGGAAGACTATGGCTACACCTTC. This gives the protein CASSLGGEDYGYTF.

This chain connects TRBV2 to TRBJ1-4; possible D gene TRBD1, 5 bases. The CDR3 runs 14 residues. Germline V gene sequence: CDR1 SNHLY, CDR2 FYNNEI. V lost 6 bases, J lost 6 bases, and 14 bases lay in between. CDR3 residues: CASRGRIGYEKLFF. The CDR3 coding sequence is TGTGCCAGCAGGGGACGGATAGGGTATGAAAAACTGTTTTTT.

The chain has TRBV11-2 and TRBJ2-5; possibly TRBD1 for D (5 bases). Trimming left V 4 bases short and J 8 bases short, with 14 bases between. Germline loops: CDR1 SGHAT, CDR2 FQNNGV. The CDR3 runs to 13 residues. CDR3 amino acids: CASSSDSPGTQYF. For the CDR3, the DNA is TGTGCCAGCAGCTCCGACAGCCCTGGAACCCAGTACTTC.

The sample holds one count of this clone. The rearrangement joins TRBV11-3 to TRBJ1-5; weak D call: TRBD1 (6 bases). V gave up 10 bases and J gave up 5 bases, with 24 bases separating them. The CDR3 extends over 16 amino acids. Germline V gene sequence: CDR1 SGHNT, CDR2 YENEEA. DNA for the CDR3: TGTGCCACCAACGACCCCCTCCGGGGGGCAGATCAGCCCCAGCATTTT. Protein: CATNDPLRGADQPQHF.

V gene TRBV5-4 combines with J gene TRBJ2-7, with D hard to call. The V gene lost 1 base and the J gene lost 5 bases, with 10 bases spanning the gap. The CDR3 runs to 13 residues. Per the germline V gene, CDR1 is SGHNT and CDR2 is YYREEE (reference sequence). The CDR3 loop is CASSLPPMDEQYF. Here the CDR3 DNA reads TGTGCCAGCAGCTTGCCGCCTATGGACGAGCAGTACTTC.

The J gene is TRBJ2-3, the V gene TRBV19, with TRBD2 identical over 13 bases. The CDR3 has 22 amino acids. Per germline, CDR1 LNHDA and CDR2 SQIVND (reference sequence). Trimming took 3 bases from V and 5 from J; bases not matched to a gene: 23. The CDR3 here is CASSMFSRVELAGGPRGDTQYF. The CDR3 nucleotides are TGTGCCAGTAGTATGTTTAGCCGCGTCGAACTAGCGGGAGGGCCGAGGGGAGATACGCAGTATTTT.

This clone was detected once. The chain joins TRBV7-2 to TRBJ1-4; weak D call: TRBD1 (5 bases). With 1 base removed from V and 3 bases from J, the gap between germline ends came to 12 bases. The CDR3 is made up of 16 amino acids. Germline assignment: CDR1 SGHTA and CDR2 FQGNSA. The CDR3 spells CASSLEARGSNEKLFF. CDR3 nucleotides: TGTGCCAGCAGCTTAGAAGCTAGGGGCTCTAATGAAAAACTGTTTTTT.

This chain links TRBV19 with TRBJ1-1; D is uncertain. Trimming took off 3 bases at V and 8 bases at J, with 16 bases between the two ends. CDR3 size: 14 residues. Germline V lookup: CDR1 LNHDA, CDR2 SQIVND (reference sequence). CDR3 sequence (DNA): TGTGCCAGTAGTATCGTGGCAGAGGGAAACGAAGCTTTCTTT. This encodes CASSIVAEGNEAFF.

This clone was observed a single time. The genes are TRBV6-1 and TRBJ1-2; 8 nucleotides match TRBD1. V was clipped by 5 bases and J by 2 bases; unmatched bases: 7. This CDR3 has 15 amino acids. Germline CDR1 is MNHNS and CDR2 is SASEGT. For the CDR3, the DNA is TGTGCCAGCAGTCGGGGGACAGGTTCCAACTATGGCTACACCTTC. Amino acid sequence: CASSRGTGSNYGYTF.

The chain is built from TRBV10-3 and TRBJ2-7, with 7 bases fitting TRBD2. The J segment lost 4 bases and the V segment lost 0 bases, leaving 6 bases of the junction unmatched. From germline, CDR1 is ENHRY and CDR2 SYGVKD. The CDR3 spans 15 residues. The DNA for the CDR3 is TGTGCCATCAGTGAGTCGGAACTAGCGAATTACGAGCAGTACTTC. Translation: CAISESELANYEQYF.

The chain recombines TRBV11-2 with TRBJ2-7; 7 bases align to TRBD2. V was clipped by 5 bases and J by 3 bases; unmatched bases: 10. Germline-derived CDR1 and CDR2 are SGHAT and FQNNGV. This CDR3 comprises 15 residues. CDR3 sequence reads: CASSRLGGTLYEQYF. CDR3 DNA sequence: TGTGCCAGCAGCCGGCTGGGGGGGACCCTCTACGAGCAGTACTTC.

This clone appeared a few times. The V call is TRBV4-1, the J call TRBJ2-1, with 10 bases identical to TRBD2. The CDR3 loop spans 14 amino acids. Germline V gene data show CDR1 as MGHRA and CDR2 as YSYEKL. With 6 bases clipped from V and 5 bases from J, the junction kept 4 bases outside the gene matches. In nucleotides, the CDR3 is TGCGCCAGCAGTTTAGCGGGGGGAAACAATGAGCAGTTCTTC. As protein: CASSLAGGNNEQFF.

This clone was observed a handful of times. J is TRBJ2-5 and V is TRBV28; D is perhaps TRBD1 (6 bases). This CDR3 is 13 amino acids long. Trimming shortened V by 7 bases and J by 4 bases, and 13 bases separated the two germline ends. CDR1 MDHEN and CDR2 SYDVKM come from the germline V gene. CDR3 sequence reads: CASTPIGGETQYF. The CDR3 bases are TGTGCCAGCACCCCCATAGGGGGAGAGACCCAGTACTTC.

This chain connects TRBV19 to TRBJ2-1, with 14 bases lining up with TRBD2. The CDR3 has 16 residues. J lost 8 bases, V lost 4 bases, and 7 bases had no gene match. Looked up from germline, CDR1 is LNHDA and CDR2 is SQIVND (reference sequence). Here the CDR3 DNA reads TGTGCCAGTAGTAGGGGACTAGCGGGAGATGAAGATGAGCAGTTCTTC. This translates into CASSRGLAGDEDEQFF.

This clone was observed a single time. The chain links TRBV20-1 to TRBJ2-7; D is uncertain. V was pared by 2 bases and J by 5 bases, with 7 bases between. Germline-derived CDR1 and CDR2 are DFQATT and SNEGSKA (reference sequence). CDR3 size: 11 residues. The CDR3 here is CSARITNEQYF. CDR3 nucleotides: TGCAGTGCTAGAATCACCAACGAGCAGTACTTC.

The chain carries TRBV7-7 and TRBJ2-3; D gene unclear. Germline CDR1 and CDR2: SSHAT and FNYEAQ (reference sequence). The V gene lost 6 bases and the J gene lost 1 base, with 14 bases spanning the gap. This CDR3 contains 15 residues. For the CDR3, the DNA is TGTGCCAGCAGTCCTGCGCTGGCCGGCACAGATACGCAGTATTTT. Translating gives CASSPALAGTDTQYF.

This sequence joins TRBV28 and TRBJ2-1, with TRBD1 matching over 8 bases. The CDR3 is 15 residues long. The V gene's germline CDR1 is MDHEN and CDR2 SYDVKM. Trimming removed 2 bases from V and 13 bases from J; junction bases left unmatched: 13. The chain's CDR3 is CASSLRWTGTKIQFF. The CDR3 DNA is TGTGCCAGCAGTTTACGCTGGACAGGGACGAAAATTCAGTTCTTC.